At least ten counts were recorded for the clone carrying this T cell receptor (beta chain). The antigen is unknown. V was cut by 3 bases and J by 5 bases, with 14 bases left in between. This CDR3 is 14 amino acids long. The V gene's germline CDR1 is MGHRA and CDR2 YSYEKL. The data originate from a study of response to subunit inactivated influenza vaccine. TCRdb reprocessed the RT-PCR reads with MiXCR, giving one entry per CDR3 protein. Here the sample spans approximately 530,000 distinct CDR3 sequences, roughly 7.9% being singletons. Overall study findings and caveats: That few new T cells are recruited by each seasonal influenza vaccination was the authors' suggestion.

The source of this sequence is a man aged 45 to 70 who received an inactivated influenza vaccine. Material: PBMCs from blood, obtained around 25 months after vaccination. This chain joins TRBV4-1 and TRBJ2-7, with D unclear. The CDR3, as DNA: TGCGCCAGCAGCCACCCAATGGCAGGAGACGAGCAGTACTTC. It yields the protein CASSHPMAGDEQYF.